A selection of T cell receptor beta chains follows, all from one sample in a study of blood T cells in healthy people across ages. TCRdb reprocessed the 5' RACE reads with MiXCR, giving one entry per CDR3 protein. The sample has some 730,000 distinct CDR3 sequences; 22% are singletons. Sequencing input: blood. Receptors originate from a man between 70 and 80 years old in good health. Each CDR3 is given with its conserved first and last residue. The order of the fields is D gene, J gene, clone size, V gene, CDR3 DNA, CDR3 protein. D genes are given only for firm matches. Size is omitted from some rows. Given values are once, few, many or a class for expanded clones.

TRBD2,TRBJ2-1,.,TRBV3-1,TGTGCCAGCAGCCGGGGAGCGGGGCTTTACAATGAGCAGTTCTTC,CASSRGAGLYNEQFF
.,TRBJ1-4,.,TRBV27,TGTGCCAGCAGTCTCTCGCTGACGGCTCCTAATGAAAAACTGTTTTTT,CASSLSLTAPNEKLFF
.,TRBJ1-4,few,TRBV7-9,TGTGCCAGCAGCAACAGGCTATCTGCAACTAATGAAAAACTGTTTTTT,CASSNRLSATNEKLFF
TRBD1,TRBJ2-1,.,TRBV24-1,TGTGCCACCAGTGATTTTATGACCGGGACAGGATACAATGAGCAGTTCTTC,CATSDFMTGTGYNEQFF
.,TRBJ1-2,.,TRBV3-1,TGTGCCAGCAGCCAAGAGGGTACTATTGGGTATGGCTACACCTTC,CASSQEGTIGYGYTF
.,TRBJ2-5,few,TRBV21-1,TGTGTCAGCAGGATAGGGGGGACAACGTTC,CVSRIGGTTF
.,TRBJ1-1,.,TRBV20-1,TGCAGTGCTCGAGCTTACTTATACACTGAAGCTTTCTTT,CSARAYLYTEAFF
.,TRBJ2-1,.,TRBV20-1,TGCAGTGCTAGAGTAGTCGAGGGAAGGAACAATGAGCAGTTCTTC,CSARVVEGRNNEQFF
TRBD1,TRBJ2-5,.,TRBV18,TGTGCCAGCCAGCAAGACAGGGCGAACCAAGAGACCCAGTACTTC,CASQQDRANQETQYF
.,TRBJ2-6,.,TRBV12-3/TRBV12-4,TGTGCCAGCAGGCGGGACAGTTTAAGCTCTGGGGCCAACGTCCTGACTTTC,CASRRDSLSSGANVLTF
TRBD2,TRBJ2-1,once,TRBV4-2,TGTGCCAGCAGCCAAGAGGGAGGCGGGGGGCTCTACAATGAGCAGTTCTTC,CASSQEGGGGLYNEQFF
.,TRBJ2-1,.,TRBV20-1,TGCAGTGTACTGGGTCTTCACAATGAGCAGTTCTTC,CSVLGLHNEQFF
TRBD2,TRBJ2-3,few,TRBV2,TGTGCCAGCAGTAGCCTAGCGGGGGCTACCACAGATACGCAGTATTTT,CASSSLAGATTDTQYF
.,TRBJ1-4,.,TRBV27,TGTGCCAGCACAGGGATCCTCAATGAAAAACTGTTTTTT,CASTGILNEKLFF
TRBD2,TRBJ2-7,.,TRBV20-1,TGCAGTGCTAGAGATTTTCGGGCGGGGGGGCCCTACGAGCAGTACTTC,CSARDFRAGGPYEQYF
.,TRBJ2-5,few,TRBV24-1,TGTGCCACCAGTGATCGAAGACAGAACCAAGAGACCCAGTACTTT,CATSDRRQNQETQYF
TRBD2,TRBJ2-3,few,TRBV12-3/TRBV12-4,TGTGCCAGCAGTCCCGCTAGCGGGGGGCCACAGCGTACGCAGTATTTT,CASSPASGGPQRTQYF
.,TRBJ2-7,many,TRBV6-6,TGTGCCAGCAGTTCATCAGGGACCTACGAGCAGTACTTC,CASSSSGTYEQYF
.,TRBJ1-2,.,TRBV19,TGTGCCAGTAGTATTGCCGCTGGCTATGGCTACACCTTC,CASSIAAGYGYTF
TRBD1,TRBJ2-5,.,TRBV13,TGTGCCAGCAGCAGTACCGGGACAGGCGATCAAGAGACCCAGTACTTC,CASSSTGTGDQETQYF
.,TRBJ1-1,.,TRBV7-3,TGTGCCAGCAGCTCCGCCGGGTTGGGGAACACTGAAGCTTTCTTT,CASSSAGLGNTEAFF
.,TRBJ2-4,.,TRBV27,TGTGCCAGCAGTTTATTTGATAGGGACATTCAGTACTTC,CASSLFDRDIQYF
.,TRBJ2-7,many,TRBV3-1,TGTGCCAGCAGCCAACTCTACGAGCAGTACTTC,CASSQLYEQYF
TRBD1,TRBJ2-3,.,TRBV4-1,TGCGCCAGCAGCCAAGATGACAGGGGCTGGACAGATACGCAGTATTTT,CASSQDDRGWTDTQYF
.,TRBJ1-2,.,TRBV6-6,TGTGCCAGCAGTTGGCCAGGAGGCTCCTATGGCTACACCTTC,CASSWPGGSYGYTF
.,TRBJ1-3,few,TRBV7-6,TGTGCCAGCAGCTTAGGAGTACAGGCCAGTGGAAACACCATATATTTT,CASSLGVQASGNTIYF
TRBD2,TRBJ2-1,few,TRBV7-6,TGTGCCAGCAGCTCCGGCGTTTGGGCGGGAGAAAGCAGTGAGCAGTTCTTC,CASSSGVWAGESSEQFF
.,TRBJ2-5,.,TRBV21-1,TGTGCCAGCAGCACCCGGGACAGGAACCAAGAGACCCAGTACTTC,CASSTRDRNQETQYF
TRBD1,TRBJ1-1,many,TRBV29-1,TGCAGCGATAGACAGGGGAACACTGAAGCTTTCTTT,CSDRQGNTEAFF
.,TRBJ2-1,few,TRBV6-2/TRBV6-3,TGTGCCAGCAGGGCCGATACTCCTAGGAATGAGCAGTTCTTC,CASRADTPRNEQFF